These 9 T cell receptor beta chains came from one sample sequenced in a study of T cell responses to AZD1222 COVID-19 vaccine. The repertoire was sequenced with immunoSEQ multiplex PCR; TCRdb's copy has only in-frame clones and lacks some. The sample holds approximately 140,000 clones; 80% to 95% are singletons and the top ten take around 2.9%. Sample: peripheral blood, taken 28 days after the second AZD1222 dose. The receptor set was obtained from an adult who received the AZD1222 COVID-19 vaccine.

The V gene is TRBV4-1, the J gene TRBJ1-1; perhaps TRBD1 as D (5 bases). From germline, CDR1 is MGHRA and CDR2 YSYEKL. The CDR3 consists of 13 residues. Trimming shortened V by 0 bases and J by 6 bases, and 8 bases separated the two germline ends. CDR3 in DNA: TGCGCCAGCAGCCAAGATTGGGGCCCTGAAGCTTTCTTT. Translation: CASSQDWGPEAFF.

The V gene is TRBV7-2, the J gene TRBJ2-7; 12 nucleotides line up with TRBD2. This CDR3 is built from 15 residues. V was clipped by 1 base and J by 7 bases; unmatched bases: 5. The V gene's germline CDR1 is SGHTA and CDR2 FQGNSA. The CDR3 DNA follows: TGTGCCAGCAGCTTAGTGTCTAGCGGGAGGGGAGAGCAGTACTTC. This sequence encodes CASSLVSSGRGEQYF. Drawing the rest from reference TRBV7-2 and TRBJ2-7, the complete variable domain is GAGVSQSPSNKVTEKGKDVELRCDPISGHTALYWYRQSLGQGLEFLIYFQGNSAPDKSGLPSDRFSAERTGGSVSTLTIQRTQQEDSAVYLCASSLVSSGRGEQYFGPGTRLTVT.

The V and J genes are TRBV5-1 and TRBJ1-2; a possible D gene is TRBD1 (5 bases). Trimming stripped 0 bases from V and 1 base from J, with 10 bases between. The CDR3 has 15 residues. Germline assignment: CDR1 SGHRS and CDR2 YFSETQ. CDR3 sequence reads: CASSLEPGINYGYTF. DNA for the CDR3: TGCGCCAGCAGCTTGGAGCCAGGGATTAACTATGGCTACACCTTC.

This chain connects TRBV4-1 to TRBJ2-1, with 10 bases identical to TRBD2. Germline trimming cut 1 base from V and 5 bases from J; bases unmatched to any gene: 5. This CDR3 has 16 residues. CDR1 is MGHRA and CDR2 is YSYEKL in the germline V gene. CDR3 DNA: TGCGCCAGCAGCCAAGGGCTAGCGGGAGCCCACAATGAGCAGTTCTTC. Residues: CASSQGLAGAHNEQFF.

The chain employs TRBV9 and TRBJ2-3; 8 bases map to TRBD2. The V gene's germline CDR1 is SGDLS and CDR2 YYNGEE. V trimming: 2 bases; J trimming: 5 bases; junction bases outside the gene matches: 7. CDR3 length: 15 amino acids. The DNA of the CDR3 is TGTGCCAGCAGCGTCACGGGAGGGCCTGGAGATACGCAGTATTTT. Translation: CASSVTGGPGDTQYF. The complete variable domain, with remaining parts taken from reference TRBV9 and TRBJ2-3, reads DSGVTQTPKHLITATGQRVTLRCSPRSGDLSVYWYQQSLDQGLQFLIQYYNGEERAKGNILERFSAQQFPDLHSELNLSSLELGDSALYFCASSVTGGPGDTQYFGPGTRLTVL.

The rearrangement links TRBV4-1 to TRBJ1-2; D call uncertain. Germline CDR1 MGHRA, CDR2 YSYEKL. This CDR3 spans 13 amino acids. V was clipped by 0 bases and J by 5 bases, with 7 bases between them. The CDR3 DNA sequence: TGCGCCAGCAGCCAAGATGGACCTTATGGCTACACCTTC. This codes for CASSQDGPYGYTF.

The CDR3: CASSPRDRGPKTQYF. CDR3 nucleotide sequence: TGTGCCAGCAGCCCCCGGGACAGGGGGCCCAAGACCCAGTACTTC. The chain has TRBV5-4 and TRBJ2-5, with 12 positions matching TRBD1. J was trimmed by 6 bases and V by 4 bases; bases with no gene match: 7. Germline V CDR1 and CDR2: SGHNT, YYREEE (reference sequence). The CDR3 sequence is 15 residues long.

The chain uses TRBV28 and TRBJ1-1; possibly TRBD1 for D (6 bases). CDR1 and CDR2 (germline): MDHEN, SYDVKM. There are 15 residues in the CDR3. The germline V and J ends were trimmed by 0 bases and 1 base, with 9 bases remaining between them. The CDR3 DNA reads TGTGCCAGCAGTTTATGGGGGGGCGAGAACACTGAAGCTTTCTTT. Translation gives CASSLWGGENTEAFF.

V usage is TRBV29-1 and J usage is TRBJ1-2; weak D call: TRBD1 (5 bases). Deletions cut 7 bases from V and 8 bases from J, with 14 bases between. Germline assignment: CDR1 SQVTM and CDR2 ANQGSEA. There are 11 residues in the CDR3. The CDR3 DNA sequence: TGCAGCGCAGGACACACGGCGGGCTACACCTTC. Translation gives CSAGHTAGYTF.